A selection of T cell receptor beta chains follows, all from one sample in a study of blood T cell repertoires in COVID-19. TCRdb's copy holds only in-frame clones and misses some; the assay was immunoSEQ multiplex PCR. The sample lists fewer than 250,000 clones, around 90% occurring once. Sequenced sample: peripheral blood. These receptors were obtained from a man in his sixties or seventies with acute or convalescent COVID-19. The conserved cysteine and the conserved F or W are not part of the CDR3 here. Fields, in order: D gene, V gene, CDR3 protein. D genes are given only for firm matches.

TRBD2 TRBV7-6 ASSPMGLAAPYEQY
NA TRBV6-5 ASSPPGARTGELF
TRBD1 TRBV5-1 ASSLGTGGNEKLF
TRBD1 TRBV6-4 ASSAQGADTQY
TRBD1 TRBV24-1 ATSDPGQGSYEQY
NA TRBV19 ASSKLRGTTNEKLF
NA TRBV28 ASSLSLDYEQY
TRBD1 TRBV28 ASGQGRHQPQH
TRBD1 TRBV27 ASSFGTGGLNQPQH
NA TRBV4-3 ASSQVQGKETQY
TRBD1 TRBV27 ASSIKGWDRKDQPQH
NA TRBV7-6 ASSPRGGVGGNSPLH
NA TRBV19 ASTPRGGYTEAF
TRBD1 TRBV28 ASSSAGTGFYEQY
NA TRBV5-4 ASSLDGVYEQY
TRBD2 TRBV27 ASSLRAGGIYEQY
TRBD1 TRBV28 ASSSSPGTVLQETQY
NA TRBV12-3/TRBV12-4 ASSLVAAGELF
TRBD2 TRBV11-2 ASSLGLAFYEQY
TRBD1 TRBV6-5 ASSSGTGVYEQY
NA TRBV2 ASSAKLGNTIY
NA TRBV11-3 ASSPTDNTEAF
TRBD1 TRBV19 ASSARTGWGETQY
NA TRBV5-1 ASSLQEDGYT
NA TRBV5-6 ASSFSIWDTEQF
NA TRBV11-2 ASSLAEGNTEAF
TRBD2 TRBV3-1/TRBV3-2 ASSQGSLAGGRTDTQY
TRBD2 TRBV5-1 ASSLLAGESTDTQY
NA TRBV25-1 ASSESPGSVGYT
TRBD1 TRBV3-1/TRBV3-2 ASSHLQGEDGYT
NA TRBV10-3 AISESGDTQY
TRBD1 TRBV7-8 ASNRGFKETQY
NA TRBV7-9 ASSFGGSLRNTEAF
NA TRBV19 ASSIRDKPYEQY
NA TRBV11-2 ASSPAGSSGNTIY
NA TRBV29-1 SVERRMNTEAF
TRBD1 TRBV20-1 SASNQGTGRYEQY
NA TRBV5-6 ASSADYRSGEQY
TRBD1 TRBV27 ASSSHRGGYTEAF
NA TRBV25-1 ASSEQGYEQY
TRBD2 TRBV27 ASKIGGESYEQY
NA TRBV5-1 ASSPKGTSSSYEQY
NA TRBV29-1 SADRQTGELF
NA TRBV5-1 ASSWGDPVANTEAF
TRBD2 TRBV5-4 ASSLGGLAGGVYEQY
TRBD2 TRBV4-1 ASSHGGTSGSYTQY
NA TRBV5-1 ASSLAGTGELF
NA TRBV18 ASLPGTSNEQF
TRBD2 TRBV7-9 ASSPRLGLANSYEQY
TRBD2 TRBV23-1 ASSPSREAYEQY
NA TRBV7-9 ASSFGILQGEGETQY
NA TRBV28 ASRTVPEGVEQY
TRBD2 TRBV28 ASRLAGSYEQY